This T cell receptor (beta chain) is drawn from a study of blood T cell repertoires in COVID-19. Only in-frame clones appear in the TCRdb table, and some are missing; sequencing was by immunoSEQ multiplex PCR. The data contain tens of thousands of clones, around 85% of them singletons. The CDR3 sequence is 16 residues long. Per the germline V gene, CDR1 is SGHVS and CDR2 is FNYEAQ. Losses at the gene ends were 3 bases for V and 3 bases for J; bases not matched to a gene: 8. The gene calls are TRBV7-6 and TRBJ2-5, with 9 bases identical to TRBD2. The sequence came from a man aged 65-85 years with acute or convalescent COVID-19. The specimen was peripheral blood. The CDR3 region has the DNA TGTGCCAGCAGCTTTGAGGCGACTAGCGGAGAAGAGACCCAGTACTTC. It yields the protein CASSFEATSGEETQYF.